This entry lists 20 T cell receptor beta chains sequenced from one sample in a study of blood T cell repertoires in COVID-19. Generated by immunoSEQ multiplex PCR, the TCRdb table keeps only in-frame clones and is missing some. The data contain some 190,000 clones, less than 85% of them singletons. Sequences were obtained from peripheral blood. All receptors come from a woman of 80 years or more with active or convalescent COVID-19.

This chain connects TRBV19 to TRBJ1-1, with 7 bases lining up with TRBD1. Germline V gene lookup returns CDR1 LNHDA and CDR2 SQIVND (reference sequence). There are 15 residues in the CDR3. The ends lost 2 bases at V and 4 bases at J; junction bases unmatched: 7. Here the CDR3 DNA reads TGTGCCAGTAGTATAAACAGGGGTACCCCCACTGAAGCTTTCTTT. It yields the protein CASSINRGTPTEAFF.

The chain recombines TRBV7-8 with TRBJ2-7; D is unresolved. Trimming cost V 5 bases and J 1 base, with 9 bases left between them. From germline, CDR1 is SGHVS and CDR2 FQNEAQ. The CDR3 has 13 residues. In DNA form, the CDR3 reads TGTGCCAGCAGCCCTGGTCGGTCCTACGAGCAGTACTTC. This gives the protein CASSPGRSYEQYF.

The V call is TRBV7-9, the J call TRBJ1-5; the D is unclear. Germline values: CDR1 SEHNR, CDR2 FQNEAQ (reference sequence). This CDR3 region has 12 residues. Trimming shortened V by 4 bases and J by 4 bases, and 5 bases separated the two germline ends. In DNA, the CDR3 is TGTGCCAGCAGCTCCCAGAATCAGCCCCAGCATTTT. It yields the protein CASSSQNQPQHF.

V usage is TRBV6-1 and J usage is TRBJ2-7; the D gene is possibly TRBD2 (6 bases). V shed 3 bases and J shed 1 base, with 10 bases lying between them. The germline gives CDR1 MNHNS, CDR2 SASEGT. This CDR3 comprises 14 residues. The CDR3 DNA sequence: TGTGCCAGCAGTGATCGGCGGGGATCCTACGAGCAGTACTTC. This translates into CASSDRRGSYEQYF.

The genes are TRBV28 and TRBJ2-1; 7 bases line up with TRBD1. Trimming took 3 bases from V and 9 from J; bases not matched to a gene: 11. The length of the CDR3 is 15 residues. CDR1 and CDR2 (germline): MDHEN, SYDVKM. The CDR3 nucleotides read TGTGCCAGCAGTTTTCGGACAGGCGCATGGGGTGAGCAGTTCTTC. It codes for CASSFRTGAWGEQFF.

The chain links TRBV11-2 to TRBJ1-4, with TRBD1 matching over 8 bases. J gave up 0 bases and V 4 bases, and 13 bases lay outside the gene matches. The germline V gene has CDR1 SGHAT and CDR2 FQNNGV. This CDR3 is built from 19 residues. CDR3 nucleotides: TGTGCCAGCAGCTCCTTATTTGGACAGGGCGGTGCAACTAATGAAAAACTGTTTTTT. This encodes CASSSLFGQGGATNEKLFF.

The gene calls are TRBV5-1 and TRBJ2-3, with D possibly matching TRBD2 (5 bases). Germline V CDR1 and CDR2: SGHRS, YFSETQ. The V end lost 2 bases, the J end lost 1 base, and 5 bases lay between the germline ends. The CDR3 length is 13 residues. The CDR3 DNA sequence: TGCGCCAGCAGCTTAGCGGGCACAGATACGCAGTATTTT. Amino acid sequence: CASSLAGTDTQYF.

V and J are TRBV11-2 and TRBJ2-1; 8 positions agree with TRBD2. Germline CDR1 reads SGHAT; CDR2 reads FQNNGV. Trimming removed 1 base from V and 3 bases from J; junction bases left unmatched: 2. This CDR3 has 15 residues. The CDR3 reads CASSLAGGFYNEQFF. CDR3 bases: TGTGCCAGCAGCTTAGCGGGAGGGTTCTACAATGAGCAGTTCTTC.

The chain has TRBV5-1 and TRBJ1-1, with D perhaps TRBD1 (6 bases). Deletions cut 3 bases from V and 4 bases from J, with 10 bases between. CDR3 length equals 13 residues. Germline V gives CDR1 SGHRS, CDR2 YFSETQ. The CDR3 coding sequence is TGCGCCAGCAGCTGGAACAGGGCCACTGAAGCTTTCTTT. Translating gives CASSWNRATEAFF.

V gene TRBV12-3 or TRBV12-4 combines with J gene TRBJ1-1; TRBD1 matches at 7 bases. The CDR3 runs to 13 residues. The V and J ends lost 6 bases and 4 bases, in that order; junction bases with no gene match: 5. Here the CDR3 DNA reads TGTGCCAGCAGCCCAACAGGGGTCACTGAAGCTTTCTTT. This gives the protein CASSPTGVTEAFF.

J is TRBJ2-7 and V is TRBV6-5; D possibly corresponds to TRBD1 (8 bases). Germline assignment: CDR1 MNHEY and CDR2 SVGAGI. V shed 4 bases and J shed 5 bases, with 21 bases lying between them. The CDR3 is 16 amino acids. The CDR3, as DNA: TGTGCCAGCAGTTCGACCCTCACAGGGGGAGGGAACGAGCAGTACTTC. Protein sequence: CASSSTLTGGGNEQYF.

CDR3 protein: CASSHPGGDTQYF. The CDR3, as DNA: TGTGCCAGCAGCCACCCAGGGGGGGATACGCAGTATTTT. The chain has TRBV3-1 (or the pseudogene TRBV3-2) and TRBJ2-3, with D perhaps matching TRBD1 (7 bases). The V gene lost 3 bases and the J gene lost 6 bases, with 10 bases spanning the gap. The length of the CDR3 is 13 residues. Germline-derived CDR1 and CDR2 are LGHDT and YNNKEL (reference sequence).

The chain links TRBV5-4 to TRBJ2-7; 7 bases are a match to TRBD2. The CDR3 spans 15 residues. The junction had 10 bases not matched to a gene; V was cut back by 4 bases and J by 3 bases. Germline V lookup: CDR1 SGHNT, CDR2 YYREEE (reference sequence). CDR3 in DNA: TGTGCCAGCAGCCCTGGGGAGGGGAATGTCTACGAGCAGTACTTC. Protein product: CASSPGEGNVYEQYF.

This chain uses TRBV2 with TRBJ2-3; 8 bases match TRBD2. CDR1 and CDR2 from the germline V gene are SNHLY and FYNNEI. V lost 6 bases to trimming and J lost 1 base; unmatched junction nucleotides: 9. There are 16 residues in the CDR3. CDR3 nucleotides: TGTGCCAGCAGCCTCGGACTAGCCTATGGCACAGATACGCAGTATTTT. Residues: CASSLGLAYGTDTQYF.

The chain combines TRBV20-1 with TRBJ2-7, with D tentatively TRBD2 (5 bases). V lost 3 bases and J lost 3, with 6 bases in between. The CDR3 consists of 11 residues. Germline V gives CDR1 DFQATT, CDR2 SNEGSKA (reference sequence). Here the CDR3 reads CSASGNYEQYF. In DNA form, the CDR3 reads TGCAGTGCTAGCGGGAACTACGAGCAGTACTTC.

This chain links TRBV5-1 with TRBJ2-7, with D possibly TRBD2 on 6 matching bases. There are 15 residues in the CDR3. V gave up 1 base and J gave up 5 bases, with 16 bases separating them. Germline V gives CDR1 SGHRS, CDR2 YFSETQ. CDR3 in amino acids: CASSLSLAEHNEQYF. As DNA, the CDR3 is TGCGCCAGCAGCTTGTCACTAGCCGAGCATAACGAGCAGTACTTC.

The V gene is TRBV23-1, the J gene TRBJ2-1; 7 bases map to TRBD2. TRBV23-1 is filed as an ORF, its function uncertain. The V gene end was trimmed by 4 bases and the J gene end by 0 bases; junction bases not matched to a gene: 12. The CDR3 runs 18 residues. The CDR3 sequence is CASSPLGEGPRSYNEQFF. CDR3 nucleotide sequence: TGCGCCAGCAGTCCTCTGGGGGAGGGGCCGCGCTCCTACAATGAGCAGTTCTTC.

V is TRBV18 and J is TRBJ1-5, with D maybe TRBD1 (5 bases). The germline V gene encodes CDR1 KGHSH and CDR2 LQKENI. V lost 1 base, J lost 3 bases, and 10 bases lay in between. The CDR3 loop spans 15 amino acids. The chain's CDR3 is CASSPQGLLNQPQHF. The CDR3 DNA reads as TGTGCCAGCTCACCACAGGGGCTTCTCAATCAGCCCCAGCATTTT. The complete variable domain, with remaining parts taken from reference TRBV18 and TRBJ1-5, reads NAGVMQNPRHLVRRRGQEARLRCSPMKGHSHVYWYRQLPEEGLKFMVYLQKENIIDESGMPKERFSAEFPKEGPSILRIQQVVRGDSAAYFCASSPQGLLNQPQHFGDGTRLSIL.

This clone was detected only once. The chain couples TRBV5-1 to TRBJ1-5, with D possibly matching TRBD1 (6 bases). Trimming took off 3 bases at V and 6 bases at J, with 13 bases between the two ends. This CDR3 has 14 residues. Per the germline V gene, CDR1 is SGHRS and CDR2 is YFSETQ. CDR3 DNA sequence: TGCGCCAGCAGCTCGGGGGGGGGCAGTCAGCCCCAGCATTTT. It codes for CASSSGGGSQPQHF.

The sample holds one count of this clone. The chain is built from TRBV3-1 (or the pseudogene TRBV3-2) and TRBJ2-5; no definite D call. The CDR3 contains 14 residues. The V gene lost 2 bases and the J gene lost 1 base, with 8 bases spanning the gap. CDR1 LGHDT and CDR2 YNNKEL come from the germline V gene (reference sequence). CDR3 nucleotides: TGTGCCAGCAGCCAATGGCACAGCCAAGAGACCCAGTACTTC. Residues: CASSQWHSQETQYF.